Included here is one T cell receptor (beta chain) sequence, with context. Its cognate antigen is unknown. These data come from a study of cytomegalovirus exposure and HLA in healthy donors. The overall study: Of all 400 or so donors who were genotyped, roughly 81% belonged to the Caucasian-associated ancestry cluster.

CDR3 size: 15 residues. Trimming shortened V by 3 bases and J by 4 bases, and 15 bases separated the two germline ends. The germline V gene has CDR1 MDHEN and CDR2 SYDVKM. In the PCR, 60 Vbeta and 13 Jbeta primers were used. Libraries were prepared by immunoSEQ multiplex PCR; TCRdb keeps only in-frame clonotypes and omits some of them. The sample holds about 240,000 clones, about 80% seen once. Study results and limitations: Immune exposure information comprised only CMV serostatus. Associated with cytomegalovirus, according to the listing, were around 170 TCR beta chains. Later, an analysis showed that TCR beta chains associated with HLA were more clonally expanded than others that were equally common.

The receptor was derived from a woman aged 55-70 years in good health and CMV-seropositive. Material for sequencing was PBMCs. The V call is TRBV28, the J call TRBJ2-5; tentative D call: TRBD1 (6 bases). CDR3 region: CASSLRGMFSETQYF. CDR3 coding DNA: TGTGCCAGCAGTTTGAGGGGGATGTTTTCAGAGACCCAGTACTTC.